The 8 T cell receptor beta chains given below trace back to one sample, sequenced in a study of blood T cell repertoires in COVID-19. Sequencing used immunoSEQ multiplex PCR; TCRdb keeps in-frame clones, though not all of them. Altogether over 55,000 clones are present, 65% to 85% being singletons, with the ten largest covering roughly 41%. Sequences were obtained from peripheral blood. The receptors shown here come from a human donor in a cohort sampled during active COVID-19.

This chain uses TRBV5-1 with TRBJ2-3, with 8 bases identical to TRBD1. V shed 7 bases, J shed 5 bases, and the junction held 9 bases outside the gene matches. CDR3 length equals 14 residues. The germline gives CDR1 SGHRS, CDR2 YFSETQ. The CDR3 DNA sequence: TGCGCCAGCGGGCAGGGGGCCTTTCAAGATACGCAGTATTTT. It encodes CASGQGAFQDTQYF. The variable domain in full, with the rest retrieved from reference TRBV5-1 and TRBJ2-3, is KAGVTQTPRYLIKTRGQQVTLSCSPISGHRSVSWYQQTPGQGLQFLFEYFSETQRNKGNFPGRFSGRQFSNSRSEMNVSTLELGDSALYLCASGQGAFQDTQYFGPGTRLTVL.

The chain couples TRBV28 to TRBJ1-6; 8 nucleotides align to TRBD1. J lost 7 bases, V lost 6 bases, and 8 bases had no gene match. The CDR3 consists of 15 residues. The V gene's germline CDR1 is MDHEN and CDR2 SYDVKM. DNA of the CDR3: TGTGCCAGCAGCAAGACAGGGGCGGGGAATTCACCCCTCCACTTT. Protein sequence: CASSKTGAGNSPLHF.

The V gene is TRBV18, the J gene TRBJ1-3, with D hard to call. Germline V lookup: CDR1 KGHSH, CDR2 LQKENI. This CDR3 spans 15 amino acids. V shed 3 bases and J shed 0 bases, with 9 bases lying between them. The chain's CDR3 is CASSPYKDSGNTIYF. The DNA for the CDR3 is TGTGCCAGCTCACCTTACAAAGACTCTGGAAACACCATATATTTT.

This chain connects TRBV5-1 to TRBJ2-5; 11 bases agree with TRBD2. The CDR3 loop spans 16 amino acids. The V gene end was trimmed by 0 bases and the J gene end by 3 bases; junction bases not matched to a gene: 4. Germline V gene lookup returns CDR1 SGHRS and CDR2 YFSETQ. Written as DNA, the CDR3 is TGCGCCAGCAGCTTGGGTAGCGGGGGGGCAGAAGAGACCCAGTACTTC. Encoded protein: CASSLGSGGAEETQYF.

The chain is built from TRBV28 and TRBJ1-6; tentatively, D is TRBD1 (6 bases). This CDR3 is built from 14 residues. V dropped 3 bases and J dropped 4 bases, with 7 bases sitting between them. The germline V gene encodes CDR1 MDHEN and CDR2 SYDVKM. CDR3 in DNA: TGTGCCAGCAGTTTGCAGGGGTATAATTCACCCCTCCACTTT. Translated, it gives CASSLQGYNSPLHF.

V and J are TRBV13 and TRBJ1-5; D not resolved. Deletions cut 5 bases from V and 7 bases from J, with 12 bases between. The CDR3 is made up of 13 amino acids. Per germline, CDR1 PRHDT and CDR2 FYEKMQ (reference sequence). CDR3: CASSVERRQPQHF. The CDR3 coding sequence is TGTGCCAGCAGCGTCGAGCGGCGGCAGCCCCAGCATTTT. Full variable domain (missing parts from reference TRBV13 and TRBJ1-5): AAGVIQSPRHLIKEKRETATLKCYPIPRHDTVYWYQQGPGQDPQFLISFYEKMQSDKGSIPDRFSAQQFSDYHSELNMSSLELGDSALYFCASSVERRQPQHFGDGTRLSIL.

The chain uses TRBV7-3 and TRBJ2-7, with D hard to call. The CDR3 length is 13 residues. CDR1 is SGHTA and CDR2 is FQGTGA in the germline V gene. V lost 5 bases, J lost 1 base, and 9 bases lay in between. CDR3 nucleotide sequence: TGTGCCAGCAGCCCCCGGTTGTCCTACGAGCAGTACTTC. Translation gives CASSPRLSYEQYF.

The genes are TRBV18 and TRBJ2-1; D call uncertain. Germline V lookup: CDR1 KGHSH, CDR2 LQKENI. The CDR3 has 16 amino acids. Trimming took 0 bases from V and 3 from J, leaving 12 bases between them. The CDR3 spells CASSPPMGSNYNEQFF. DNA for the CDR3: TGTGCCAGCTCACCACCGATGGGCAGCAACTACAATGAGCAGTTCTTC. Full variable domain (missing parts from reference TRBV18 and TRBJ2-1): NAGVMQNPRHLVRRRGQEARLRCSPMKGHSHVYWYRQLPEEGLKFMVYLQKENIIDESGMPKERFSAEFPKEGPSILRIQQVVRGDSAAYFCASSPPMGSNYNEQFFGPGTRLTVL.